Following are 25 T cell receptor beta chains from one sample sequenced in a study of T-cell reconstitution after alpha-beta-depleted transplantation in children. TCRbeta library preparation incorporated unique molecular identifiers. TCRdb recomputed calls from the PCR reads with MiXCR, one row per CDR3 protein. In the table there are fewer than 550,000 distinct CDR3 sequences, approximately 10% of which are singletons. The sample in question was PBMCs from the stem cell graft donor, obtained from the stem cell graft. The receptors were gathered from a human donor who donated a stem cell graft to a child with acute myeloid leukemia.

This clonotype was counted ten times or more. The V and J genes are TRBV12-3 or TRBV12-4 and TRBJ1-2; 9 nucleotides agree with TRBD1. Trimming took 7 bases from V and 7 from J; bases not matched to a gene: 10. This CDR3 has 14 residues. Written as DNA, the CDR3 is TGTGCCAGCACCATGGGACAGGGCTGGCGTGGCTACACCTTC. Its protein is CASTMGQGWRGYTF.

This clonotype has a count of ten or more. The gene calls are TRBV20-1 and TRBJ2-2; 8 nucleotides match TRBD2. The ends lost 7 bases at V and 1 base at J; junction bases unmatched: 5. The CDR3 is 14 amino acids. Looked up from germline, CDR1 is DFQATT and CDR2 is SNEGSKA (reference sequence). CDR3 in DNA: TGCAGTGTCCCGGGGGGGAGGAACACCGGGGAGCTGTTTTTT. It translates to CSVPGGRNTGELFF.

The rearrangement joins TRBV5-1 to TRBJ2-7; no clear D gene. Germline-derived CDR1 and CDR2 are SGHRS and YFSETQ. The CDR3 covers 13 residues. With 1 base removed from V and 9 bases from J, the gap between germline ends came to 14 bases. CDR3 loop: CASSLNPIDGQYF. The CDR3 bases are TGCGCCAGCAGCTTGAATCCCATCGATGGGCAGTACTTC.

This sequence joins TRBV24-1 and TRBJ2-2; 7 nucleotides match TRBD1. Germline trimming cut 4 bases from V and 3 bases from J; bases unmatched to any gene: 7. CDR1 KGHDR and CDR2 SFDVKD come from the germline V gene. CDR3 length equals 16 residues. The CDR3 loop reads CATSDPRQGDTGELFF. In DNA, the CDR3 is TGTGCCACCAGTGACCCGAGGCAGGGGGACACCGGGGAGCTGTTTTTT.

In its sample, this clonotype was seen a few times. Mismatch with germline at one junction end may stem from a read error. The chain is built from TRBV30 and TRBJ1-1, with D hard to call. Germline assignment: CDR1 GTSNPN and CDR2 SVGIG (reference sequence). The CDR3 contains 12 residues. The CDR3 region is CAGRVTKPEAFF. Here the CDR3 DNA reads TGTGCCGGGAGGGTAACCAAACCTGAAGCTTTCTTT.

This clonotype was observed a few times. The chain recombines TRBV11-1 with TRBJ2-1, with 13 bases matching TRBD2. Germline lookup yields CDR1 SGHAT and CDR2 FQDESV (reference sequence). The CDR3 runs to 16 residues. The ends lost 8 bases at V and 10 bases at J; junction bases unmatched: 14. CDR3 protein: CASRPTGLAGHGEQFF. The CDR3 DNA sequence: TGTGCCAGCCGACCAACGGGACTAGCGGGGCACGGGGAGCAGTTCTTC.

This clonotype was seen more than once but under ten times. This rearrangement joins TRBV7-9 to TRBJ2-5; D is perhaps TRBD2 (5 bases). This CDR3 is 15 amino acids long. Germline assignment: CDR1 SEHNR and CDR2 FQNEAQ (reference sequence). With 3 bases removed from V and 1 base from J, the gap between germline ends came to 12 bases. The CDR3 loop reads CASSLLLEAQETQYF. The CDR3 DNA reads TGTGCCAGCAGCTTGCTACTAGAGGCCCAAGAGACCCAGTACTTC.

In its sample, this clonotype was seen a few times. This chain uses TRBV12-3 or TRBV12-4 with TRBJ1-4, with D possibly matching TRBD1 (5 bases). V was shortened by 2 bases and J by 0 bases, with 7 bases between the two germline ends. This CDR3 is built from 15 residues. CDR3 DNA: TGTGCCAGCAGTTTATGGGGCTCAACTAATGAAAAACTGTTTTTT. This gives the protein CASSLWGSTNEKLFF.

The table lists this clonotype with a few counts. This sequence joins TRBV25-1 and TRBJ1-2, with no clear D. This CDR3 region has 11 residues. Looked up from germline, CDR1 is MGHDK and CDR2 is SYGVNS. Trimming took 2 bases from V and 8 from J, leaving 6 bases between them. The CDR3 region has the DNA TGTGCCAGCAGTGAAGCGGGGGGCTACACCTTC. Translation gives CASSEAGGYTF.

The rearrangement uses TRBV7-2 and TRBJ2-7; 8 nucleotides agree with TRBD2. Germline CDR1 SGHTA, CDR2 FQGNSA. The V gene end was trimmed by 8 bases and the J gene end by 5 bases; junction bases not matched to a gene: 5. This CDR3 region has 12 residues. The CDR3 loop is CASAGGVHEQYF. The CDR3 nucleotides are TGTGCCAGCGCCGGGGGGGTCCACGAGCAGTACTTC.

This clonotype was counted a few times. The chain carries TRBV15 and TRBJ2-2; TRBD1 or TRBD2 may be the D gene (5 bases each). The CDR3 loop spans 14 amino acids. The V and J ends lost 5 bases and 4 bases respectively, with 11 bases between them. Per germline, CDR1 LNHNV and CDR2 YYDKDF (reference sequence). The CDR3 is CATSGGRVTGELFF. The CDR3, as DNA: TGTGCCACCAGCGGGGGTAGGGTCACCGGGGAGCTGTTTTTT.

The chain recombines TRBV15 with TRBJ2-2, with D perhaps assigned TRBD1 or TRBD2 (5 bases each). In germline, CDR1 is LNHNV, CDR2 YYDKDF (reference sequence). CDR3 size: 17 residues. V was trimmed by 3 bases and J by 4 bases, leaving 18 bases between them. CDR3 DNA: TGTGCCACCAGCAGCCAGGGAAAGACCCGGGGCACCGGGGAGCTGTTTTTT. Translating it yields CATSSQGKTRGTGELFF.

The chain employs TRBV14 and TRBJ2-4, with 9 bases aligning to TRBD2. CDR3 length equals 16 residues. V lost 1 base and J lost 9; bases outside the gene matches: 10. Germline CDR1 is SGHDN and CDR2 is FVKESK. Written as DNA, the CDR3 is TGTGCCAGCAGCCAAGGCGTAGCGGGAGTCTTTAGCATTCAGTACTTC. Encoded protein: CASSQGVAGVFSIQYF.

The V gene is TRBV14, the J gene TRBJ2-3; D remains ambiguous. The length of the CDR3 is 14 residues. Germline assignment: CDR1 SGHDN and CDR2 FVKESK. Trimming left V 1 base short and J 5 bases short, with 10 bases between. Here the CDR3 reads CASSQVVPQDTQYF. CDR3 DNA sequence: TGTGCCAGCAGCCAAGTCGTTCCCCAAGATACGCAGTATTTT. The full variable domain, rest sourced from reference TRBV14 and TRBJ2-3, is EAGVTQFPSHSVIEKGQTVTLRCDPISGHDNLYWYRRVMGKEIKFLLHFVKESKQDESGMPNNRFLAERTGGTYSTLKVQPAELEDSGVYFCASSQVVPQDTQYFGPGTRLTVL.

The table lists this clonotype with a few counts. V and J are TRBV2 and TRBJ1-2; TRBD1 agrees at 12 bases. In germline, CDR1 is SNHLY, CDR2 FYNNEI. This CDR3 contains 15 residues. Trimming at V came to 4 bases and at J to 4 bases, leaving 4 bases not matched to a gene. CDR3 sequence: CASSAGQGALYGYTF. The CDR3 bases are TGTGCCAGCAGTGCGGGACAGGGGGCCCTCTATGGCTACACCTTC.

There are a few counts of this clonotype. This chain links TRBV5-1 with TRBJ2-5; 9 bases fit TRBD2. Germline V gene lookup returns CDR1 SGHRS and CDR2 YFSETQ. This CDR3 is 17 amino acids long. The J segment lost 2 bases and the V segment lost 0 bases, leaving 8 bases of the junction unmatched. The CDR3 loop reads CASSLGLLAGVQETQYF. CDR3 DNA: TGCGCCAGCAGCTTGGGTCTACTAGCGGGCGTGCAAGAGACCCAGTACTTC.

Points on this clonotype: Germline is not matched at one junction end, which may reflect a read error. The J gene is TRBJ2-3, the V gene TRBV19, with a possible D match to TRBD1 (5 bases). Germline CDR1 is LNHDA and CDR2 is SQIVND (reference sequence). CDR3 length: 14 amino acids. Written as DNA, the CDR3 is TGTGCCAGTAGTATCCGGCAGGGCACTGATACGCAGTATTTT. Protein: CASSIRQGTDTQYF.

V and J are TRBV20-1 and TRBJ2-7; the D gene is possibly TRBD1 (7 bases). The CDR3 extends over 15 amino acids. Germline values: CDR1 DFQATT, CDR2 SNEGSKA (reference sequence). Trimming stripped 4 bases from V and 1 base from J, with 17 bases between. CDR3 region: CSANPLQGTSYEQYF. The CDR3 region has the DNA TGCAGTGCTAACCCTCTACAGGGGACTTCCTACGAGCAGTACTTC.

To note about this clonotype: One end of the junction is discordant with germline, which a read error may explain. The chain uses TRBV7-9 and TRBJ2-7; D gene unclear. Germline values: CDR1 SEHNR, CDR2 FQNEAQ (reference sequence). CDR3 length equals 14 residues. CDR3 DNA sequence: TGTGCCAGCAGTTTAGGTGGGGTAACCTACGAGCAGTACTTC. It is translated as CASSLGGVTYEQYF.

This clonotype has ten or more counts. The chain is built from TRBV12-3 or TRBV12-4 and TRBJ2-3; TRBD2 matches at 7 bases. The CDR3 extends over 15 amino acids. Trimming took 7 bases from V and 4 from J; bases not matched to a gene: 11. CDR3 sequence: CASIAGMSGADTQYF. Here the CDR3 DNA reads TGTGCCAGCATCGCCGGGATGAGCGGGGCAGATACGCAGTATTTT.

This clonotype turned up a few times. The V gene is TRBV7-2, the J gene TRBJ2-7; TRBD2 matches 13 bases. After removal of 5 bases from V and 1 base from J, the junction contained 2 bases not matched to a gene. The V gene's germline CDR1 is SGHTA and CDR2 FQGNSA. This CDR3 is built from 15 residues. In DNA form, the CDR3 reads TGTGCCAGCAGCCGGGGACTAGCGGGGTCCTACGAGCAGTACGTC. Protein sequence: CASSRGLAGSYEQYV.

This clonotype occurred a few times. The chain carries TRBV4-3 and TRBJ2-1; 9 positions match TRBD2. The germline V gene has CDR1 LGHNA and CDR2 YSLEER. The CDR3 covers 16 residues. Germline trimming cut 0 bases from V and 9 bases from J; bases unmatched to any gene: 9. The CDR3 reads CASSQDRASGNGEQFF. CDR3 in DNA: TGCGCCAGCAGCCAAGATCGGGCTAGCGGGAATGGTGAGCAGTTCTTC.

The chain couples TRBV5-1 to TRBJ2-3; the D gene is possibly TRBD1 (6 bases). V lost 5 bases and J lost 3, with 16 bases in between. Germline CDR1 reads SGHRS; CDR2 reads YFSETQ. This CDR3 comprises 15 residues. The CDR3 region has the DNA TGCGCCAGCAGAAACGAAGGACAGCCAACAGATACGCAGTATTTT. This translates into CASRNEGQPTDTQYF.

The chain carries TRBV29-1 and TRBJ1-2; no clear D gene. This CDR3 has 14 amino acids. Per the germline V gene, CDR1 is SQVTM and CDR2 is ANQGSEA. V was trimmed by 2 bases and J by 5 bases, leaving 15 bases between them. This CDR3 is CSVEWVLSSYGYTF. DNA of the CDR3: TGCAGCGTTGAATGGGTCCTATCATCTTATGGCTACACCTTC.

This clonotype was picked up a small number of times. V usage is TRBV12-3 or TRBV12-4 and J usage is TRBJ1-1; D unclear. V lost 3 bases to trimming and J lost 2 bases, with 7 bases between them. This CDR3 is built from 13 residues. The CDR3 DNA reads as TGTGCCAGCAGTTTGGGGTTTAACACTGAAGCTTTCTTT. Translated: CASSLGFNTEAFF.